Given below is one T cell receptor (beta chain) in context. Its target is unknown. This likely reflects a read error, since a far larger clone is one base away. The CDR3 runs to 14 residues. Germline CDR1 and CDR2: SEHNR and FQNEAQ (reference sequence). The trim removed 1 base at V and 1 base at J, leaving 0 bases unmatched. Samples of blood were obtained at baseline, on cycle 4 day 1, and on cycle 7 day 1. Clones were sequenced by immunoSEQ multiplex PCR, and TCRdb holds only the in-frame ones, with some missing. This table has around 100,000 clones, about 83% appearing once. This entry is derived from a study of OX40 agonist ivuxolimab in advanced cancers. About the research overall: Patients received ivuxolimab, an intravenous treatment, every 2 weeks at 0.01 to 10 mg/kg. Prior therapy, whether anti-PD-1, anti-PD-L1 or anti-CTLA-4, was allowed, and more than 35% had some. General study results and limits: Individuals who were partial responders at 0.1-3.0 mg/kg had clonal expansion that ranked among the lowest.

The specimen comprised CD4+ or CD8+ T cells sorted from blood, sampled in a trial of the OX40 agonist ivuxolimab. The TCR was taken from an adult with an advanced solid tumor such as melanoma, head and neck, liver or kidney cancer. The chain employs TRBV7-9 and TRBJ1-1, with TRBD1 matching 7 bases. The CDR3 reads CASSLGQGNTEAFF. The CDR3 DNA follows: TGTGCCAGCAGCTTAGGACAGGGGAACACTGAAGCTTTCTTT.